The clone carrying this TCR beta chain was detected many times. Its antigen remains unidentified. This specimen comes from a study of breast tumors, draining lymph nodes, adjacent tissues. Study-level results: Compared with basal-like, luminal-like tumors shared significantly more repertoire with nontumor tissue. That most tumor T cells come from lymph nodes remained unproven. Compared with lymph nodes, tumors were less diverse; compared with nontumor tissue, more.

Samples came from axillary lymph nodes draining the breast cancer. The CDR3 is made up of 14 amino acids. The germline V and J ends were trimmed by 4 bases and 5 bases, with 12 bases remaining between them. Germline V gene data show CDR1 as LGHNA and CDR2 as YNFKEQ. One entry per CDR3 protein, called by TCRdb with MiXCR from the multiplex PCR reads. The sample records fewer than 250,000 distinct CDR3 sequences, approximately 30% being singletons. The V gene is TRBV4-2, the J gene TRBJ2-1, with a possible D match to TRBD2 (6 bases). This TCR came from a female donor with breast cancer. Some clones in this sample may be carry-over from other donors' samples. Sequences were obtained from axillary lymph node tissue. The DNA for the CDR3 is TGTGCCAGCAGCCCAACCGGGAGACACAATGAGCAGTTCTTC. Its protein is CASSPTGRHNEQFF.